The rows below give T cell receptor beta chains drawn from one sample of a study of T cell responses to AZD1222 COVID-19 vaccine. Profiled with immunoSEQ multiplex PCR; TCRdb holds only in-frame clones, not every one. The sample lists about 120,000 clones, around 92% occurring once. Material: peripheral blood, obtained on day 0 of AZD1222 vaccination. These receptors originate from an adult in good health. Each CDR3 is given with its conserved first and last residue. The D gene is left open where the match is weak. Clone size appears in some rows only: once, few, many, or a class for an expanded clone.

J gene	CDR3 length	V gene	D gene	clone size	CDR3 protein	CDR3 DNA
TRBJ2-3	15	TRBV2	TRBD2	-	CASRATSGGTDTQYF	TGTGCCAGCAGGGCTACTAGCGGGGGCACAGATACGCAGTATTTT
TRBJ2-7	14	TRBV19	-	-	CATQSRGRGDEQYF	TGTGCCACCCAATCTCGTGGCAGGGGGGACGAGCAGTACTTC
TRBJ2-5	14	TRBV19	TRBD2	-	CASSDMGLEETQYF	TGTGCCAGTAGTGACATGGGACTAGAAGAGACCCAGTACTTC
TRBJ1-3	17	TRBV27	-	few	CASSLTGAQFSGNTIYF	TGTGCCAGCAGTTTAACGGGGGCCCAGTTCTCTGGAAACACCATATATTTT
TRBJ2-5	16	TRBV14	-	-	CASSQGWGGYQETQYF	TGTGCCAGCAGCCAAGGGTGGGGCGGATACCAAGAGACCCAGTACTTC
TRBJ2-7	11	TRBV11-2	-	-	CASSTTYEQYF	TGTGCCAGCAGCACTACTTATGAGCAGTACTTC
TRBJ2-1	14	TRBV29-1	TRBD2	-	CSVGHGGGVDEQFF	TGCAGCGTTGGTCACGGCGGGGGGGTCGATGAGCAGTTCTTC
TRBJ1-3	14	TRBV5-1	-	few	CASSLAGTGNTIYF	TGCGCCAGCAGCTTGGCAGGGACGGGAAACACCATATATTTT
TRBJ1-1	15	TRBV9	TRBD1	-	CASSVDGGQGNMAFF	TGTGCCAGCAGCGTAGACGGGGGACAGGGAAACATGGCTTTCTTT
TRBJ2-7	15	TRBV4-1	-	-	CASRPSGTTLYEQYF	TGCGCCAGCAGACCCTCCGGGACAACGCTCTACGAGCAGTACTTC
TRBJ2-3	15	TRBV19	-	-	CASSIWGGYTDTQYF	TGTGCCAGTAGTATATGGGGTGGATACACAGATACGCAGTATTTT
TRBJ1-2	13	TRBV7-2	-	few	CASSFYTGYGYTF	TGTGCCAGCAGCTTCTATACGGGGTATGGCTACACCTTC
TRBJ1-2	15	TRBV7-2	TRBD1	-	CASSSDRTGYDGYTF	TGTGCCAGCAGCTCCGACAGGACAGGGTATGATGGCTACACCTTC
TRBJ2-6	16	TRBV4-3	-	-	CASSQDLVSGANVLTF	TGCGCCAGCAGCCAAGATTTGGTCTCTGGGGCCAACGTCCTGACTTTC
TRBJ1-4	16	TRBV5-4	TRBD1	-	CASSLWDSGTNEKLFF	TGTGCCAGCAGCTTGTGGGACAGCGGAACTAATGAAAAACTGTTTTTT
TRBJ2-1	16	TRBV28	-	-	CASSFRGVGSYNEQFF	TGTGCCAGCAGTTTCAGGGGGGTGGGCTCTTACAATGAGCAGTTCTTC
TRBJ2-5	13	TRBV5-1	-	-	CASSLRIQETQYF	TGCGCCAGCAGCTTGAGAATCCAAGAGACCCAGTACTTC
TRBJ1-2	15	TRBV4-3	-	-	CASSQALNAGYGYTF	TGCGCCAGCAGCCAAGCCCTCAACGCAGGGTATGGCTACACCTTC
TRBJ1-2	14	TRBV18	-	few	CASSPGGSGYGYTF	TGTGCCAGCTCACCAGGAGGGTCCGGCTATGGCTACACCTTC
TRBJ1-6	14	TRBV5-1	-	-	CASSLAQSGLPLHF	TGCGCCAGCAGCTTGGCCCAGAGCGGGTTGCCCCTCCACTTT